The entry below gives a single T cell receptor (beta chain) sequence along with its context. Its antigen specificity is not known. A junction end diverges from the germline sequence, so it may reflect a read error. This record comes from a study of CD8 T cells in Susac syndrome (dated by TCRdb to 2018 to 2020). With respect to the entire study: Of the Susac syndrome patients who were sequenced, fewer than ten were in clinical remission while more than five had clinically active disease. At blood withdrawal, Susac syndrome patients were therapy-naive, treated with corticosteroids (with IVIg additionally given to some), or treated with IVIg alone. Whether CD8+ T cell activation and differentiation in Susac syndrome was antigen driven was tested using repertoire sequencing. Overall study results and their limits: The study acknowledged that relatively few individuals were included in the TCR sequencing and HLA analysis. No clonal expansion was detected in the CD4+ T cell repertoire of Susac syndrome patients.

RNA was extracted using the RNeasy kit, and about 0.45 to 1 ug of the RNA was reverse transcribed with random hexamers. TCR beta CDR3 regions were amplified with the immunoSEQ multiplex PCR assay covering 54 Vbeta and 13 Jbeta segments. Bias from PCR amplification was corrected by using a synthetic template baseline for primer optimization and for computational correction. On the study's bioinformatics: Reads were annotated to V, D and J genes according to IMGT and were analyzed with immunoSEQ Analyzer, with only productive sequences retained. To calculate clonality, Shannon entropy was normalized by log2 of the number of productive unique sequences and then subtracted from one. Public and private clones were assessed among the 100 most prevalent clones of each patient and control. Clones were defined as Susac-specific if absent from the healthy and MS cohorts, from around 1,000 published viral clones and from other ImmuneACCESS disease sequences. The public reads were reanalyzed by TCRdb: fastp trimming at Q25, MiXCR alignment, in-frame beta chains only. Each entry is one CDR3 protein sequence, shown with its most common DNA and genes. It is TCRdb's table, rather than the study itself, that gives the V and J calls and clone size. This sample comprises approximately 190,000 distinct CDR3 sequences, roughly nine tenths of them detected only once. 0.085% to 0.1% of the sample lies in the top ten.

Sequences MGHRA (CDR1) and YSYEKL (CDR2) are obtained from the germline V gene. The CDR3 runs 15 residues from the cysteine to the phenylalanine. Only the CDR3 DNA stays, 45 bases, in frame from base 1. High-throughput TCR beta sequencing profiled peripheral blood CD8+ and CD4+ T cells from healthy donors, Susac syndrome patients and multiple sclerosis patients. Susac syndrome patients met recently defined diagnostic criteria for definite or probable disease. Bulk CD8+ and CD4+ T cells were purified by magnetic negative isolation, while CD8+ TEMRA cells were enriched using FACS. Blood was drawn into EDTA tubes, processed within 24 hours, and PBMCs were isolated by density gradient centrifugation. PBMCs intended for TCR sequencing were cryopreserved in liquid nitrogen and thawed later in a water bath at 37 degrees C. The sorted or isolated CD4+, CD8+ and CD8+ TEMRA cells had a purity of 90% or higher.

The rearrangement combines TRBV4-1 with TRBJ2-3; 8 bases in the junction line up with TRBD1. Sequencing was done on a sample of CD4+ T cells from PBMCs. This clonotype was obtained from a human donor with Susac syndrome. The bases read TGCGTCAGCAGCCAAACCGGGACAGGTGAAGATACGCAGTATTTT. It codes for CVSSQTGTGEDTQYF.